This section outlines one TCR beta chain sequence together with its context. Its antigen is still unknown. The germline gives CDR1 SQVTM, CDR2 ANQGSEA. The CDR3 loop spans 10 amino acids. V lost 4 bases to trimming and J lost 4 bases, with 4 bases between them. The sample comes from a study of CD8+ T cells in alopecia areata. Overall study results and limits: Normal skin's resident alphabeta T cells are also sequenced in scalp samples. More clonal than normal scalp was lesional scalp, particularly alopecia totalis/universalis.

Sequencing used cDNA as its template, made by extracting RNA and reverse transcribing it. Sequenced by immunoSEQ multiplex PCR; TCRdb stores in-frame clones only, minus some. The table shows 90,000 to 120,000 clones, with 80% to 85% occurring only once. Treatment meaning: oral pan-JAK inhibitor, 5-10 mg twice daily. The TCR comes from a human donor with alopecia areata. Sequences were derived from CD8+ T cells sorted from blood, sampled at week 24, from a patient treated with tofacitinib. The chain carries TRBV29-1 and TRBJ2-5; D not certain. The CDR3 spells CSVGGETQYF. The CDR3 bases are TGCAGCGTTGGGGGAGAGACCCAGTACTTC.